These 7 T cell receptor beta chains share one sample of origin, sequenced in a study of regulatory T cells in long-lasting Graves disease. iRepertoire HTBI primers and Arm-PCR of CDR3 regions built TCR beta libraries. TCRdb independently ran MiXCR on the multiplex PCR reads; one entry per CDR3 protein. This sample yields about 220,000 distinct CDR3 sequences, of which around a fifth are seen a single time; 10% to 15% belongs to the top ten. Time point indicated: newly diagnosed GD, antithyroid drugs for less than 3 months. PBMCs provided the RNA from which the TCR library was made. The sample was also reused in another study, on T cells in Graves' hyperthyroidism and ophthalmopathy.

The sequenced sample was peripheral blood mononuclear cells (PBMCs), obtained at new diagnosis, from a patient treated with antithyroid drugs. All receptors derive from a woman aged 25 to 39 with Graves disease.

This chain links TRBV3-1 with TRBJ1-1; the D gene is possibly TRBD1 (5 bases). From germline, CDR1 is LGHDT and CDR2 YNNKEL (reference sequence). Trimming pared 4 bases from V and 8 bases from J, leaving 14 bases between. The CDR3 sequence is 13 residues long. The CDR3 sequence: CASSLSPTAEAFF. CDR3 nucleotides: TGTGCCAGCAGCCTAAGCCCGACAGCAGAAGCTTTCTTT. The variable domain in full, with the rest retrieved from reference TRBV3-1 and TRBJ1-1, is DTAVSQTPKYLVTQMGNDKSIKCEQNLGHDTMYWYKQDSKKFLKIMFSYNNKELIINETVPNRFSPKSPDKAHLNLHINSLELGDSAVYFCASSLSPTAEAFFGQGTRLTVV.

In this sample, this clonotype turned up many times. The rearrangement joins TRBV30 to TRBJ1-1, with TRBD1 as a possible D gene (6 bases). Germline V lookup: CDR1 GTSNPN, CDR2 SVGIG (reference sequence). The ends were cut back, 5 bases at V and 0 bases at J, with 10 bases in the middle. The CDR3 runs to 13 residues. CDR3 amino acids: CAWAGVMNTEAFF. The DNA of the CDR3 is TGTGCCTGGGCAGGGGTCATGAACACTGAAGCTTTCTTT. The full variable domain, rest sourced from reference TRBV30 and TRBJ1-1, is SQTIHQWPATLVQPVGSPLSLECTVEGTSNPNLYWYRQAAGRGLQLLFYSVGIGQISSEVPQNLSASRPQDRQFILSSKKLLLSDSGFYLCAWAGVMNTEAFFGQGTRLTVV.

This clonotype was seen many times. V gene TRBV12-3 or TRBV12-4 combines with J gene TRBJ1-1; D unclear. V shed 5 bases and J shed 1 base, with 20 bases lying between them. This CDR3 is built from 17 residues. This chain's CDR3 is CASSAVKGGRTNTEAFF. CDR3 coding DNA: TGTGCCAGCAGTGCGGTAAAGGGAGGCAGGACGAACACTGAAGCTTTCTTT.

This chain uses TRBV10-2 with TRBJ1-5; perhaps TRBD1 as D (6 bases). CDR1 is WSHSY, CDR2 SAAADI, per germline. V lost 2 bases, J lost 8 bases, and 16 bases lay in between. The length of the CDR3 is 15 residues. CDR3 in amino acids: CASSETRGGWKPQHF. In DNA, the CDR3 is TGCGCCAGCAGTGAGACGAGGGGGGGCTGGAAGCCCCAGCATTTT.

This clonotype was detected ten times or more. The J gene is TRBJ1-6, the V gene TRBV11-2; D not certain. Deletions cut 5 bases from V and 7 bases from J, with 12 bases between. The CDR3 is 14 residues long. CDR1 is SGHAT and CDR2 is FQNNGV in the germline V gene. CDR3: CASSQVGGNSPLHF. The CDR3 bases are TGTGCCAGCAGCCAAGTAGGAGGGAATTCACCCCTCCACTTT.

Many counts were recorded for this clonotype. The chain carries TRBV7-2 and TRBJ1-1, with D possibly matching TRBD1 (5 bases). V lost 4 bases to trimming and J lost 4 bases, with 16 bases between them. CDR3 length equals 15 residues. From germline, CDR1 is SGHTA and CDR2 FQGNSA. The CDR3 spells CASSSMRGVGTEAFF. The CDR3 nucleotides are TGTGCCAGCAGCTCCATGAGAGGGGTAGGCACTGAAGCTTTCTTT.

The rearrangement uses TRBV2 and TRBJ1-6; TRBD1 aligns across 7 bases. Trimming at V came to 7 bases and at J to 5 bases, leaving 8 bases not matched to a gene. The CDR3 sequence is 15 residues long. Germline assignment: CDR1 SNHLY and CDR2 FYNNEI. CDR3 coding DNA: TGTGCCAGCACCCGTGTGGGGACAGATAATTCACCCCTCCACTTT. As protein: CASTRVGTDNSPLHF.